A single sample gave rise to the 18 T cell receptor beta chains below, sequenced in a study of vaccination effects on CD4 cells after COVID-19. Method: immunoSEQ multiplex PCR; TCRdb's copy keeps in-frame clones and lacks some. The sample consists of 25,000 to 35,000 clones, 70% to 80% of them appearing once. No antigen has been assigned to these receptors. Before sequencing took place, the ViraFEST assay used viral peptide pools to expand antigen-specific CD4+ T cells. Subsequent to roughly 9 days of culture, CD4+ T cells were isolated. All vaccine recipients tested negative for nucleocapsid antibodies and had never contracted SARS-CoV-2 infection. The sample was CD4+ T cells from PBMCs cultured with SARS-CoV-2 spike peptides, taken before COVID-19 vaccination. The receptors originated from a human donor who received a COVID-19 vaccine.

This clone turned up a few times. This chain joins TRBV2 and TRBJ1-4; possible D gene TRBD1, 6 bases. V gave up 9 bases and J gave up 4 bases, with 12 bases separating them. Germline lookup yields CDR1 SNHLY and CDR2 FYNNEI. The CDR3 is 13 amino acids. CDR3 in DNA: TGTGCCAGTAGGACAGAAGTTAATGAAAAACTGTTTTTT. Residues: CASRTEVNEKLFF.

The chain's CDR3 is CASSYLNTEAFF. In DNA form, the CDR3 reads TGTGCCAGCAGTTATTTGAACACTGAAGCTTTCTTT. The chain combines TRBV6-6 with TRBJ1-1; D is ambiguous. Germline values: CDR1 MNHNY, CDR2 SVGAGI (reference sequence). Trimming removed 3 bases from V and 0 bases from J, with 2 bases in between. The CDR3 is 12 amino acids.

The chain has TRBV5-1 and TRBJ2-1; 8 bases are a match to TRBD1. CDR1 is SGHRS and CDR2 is YFSETQ in the germline V gene. Germline trimming cut 4 bases from V and 7 bases from J; bases unmatched to any gene: 10. The CDR3 runs 15 residues. The CDR3 DNA reads TGCGCCAGCAGCGCGAGGGGGACAGGTGGGAATGAGCAGTTCTTC. Translation gives CASSARGTGGNEQFF.

The CDR3 DNA follows: TGTGCCAGCAGCCCACGGACAGGGAGTTATGGCTACACCTTC. Its translation: CASSPRTGSYGYTF. The chain combines TRBV7-2 with TRBJ1-2; 8 positions match TRBD1. Losses at the gene ends were 5 bases for V and 5 bases for J; bases not matched to a gene: 7. Germline V gene sequence: CDR1 SGHTA, CDR2 FQGNSA. The CDR3 is 14 residues long.

The V gene is TRBV7-6, the J gene TRBJ1-3; no firm D call. The CDR3 spans 16 residues. Trimming removed 2 bases from V and 0 bases from J, with 11 bases in between. CDR1 is SGHVS and CDR2 is FNYEAQ in the germline V gene. This CDR3 reads CASSLMTINSGNTIYF. CDR3 DNA: TGTGCCAGCAGCTTAATGACCATAAACTCTGGAAACACCATATATTTT.

The chain joins TRBV4-3 to TRBJ1-2; a weak D match, TRBD1 (6 bases). The CDR3 is 19 amino acids. V lost 0 bases and J 2 bases, leaving 22 bases between the germline ends. CDR1 LGHNA and CDR2 YSLEER come from the germline V gene. CDR3 in amino acids: CASSQDRGGSLGTNYGYTF. As DNA, the CDR3 is TGCGCCAGCAGCCAAGATAGAGGCGGCAGTTTGGGGACAAACTATGGCTACACCTTC.

This chain links TRBV7-9 with TRBJ2-1; TRBD2 aligns across 12 bases. In germline, CDR1 is SEHNR, CDR2 FQNEAQ (reference sequence). V shed 10 bases and J 5 bases; nucleotides not matched to a gene: 6. This CDR3 has 14 amino acids. DNA of the CDR3: TGTGCCACTACACTAGCGGGAGGCCACAATGAGCAGTTCTTC. This sequence encodes CATTLAGGHNEQFF.

CDR3 bases: TGTGCCAGCAGCGTGAGGAGTCGAACTGAAGCTTTCTTT. Its translation is CASSVRSRTEAFF. The gene calls are TRBV9 and TRBJ1-1; D ambiguous. V was trimmed by 2 bases and J by 5 bases, leaving 10 bases between them. This CDR3 has 13 amino acids. Germline loops: CDR1 SGDLS, CDR2 YYNGEE.

This clone was counted a single time. The rearrangement uses TRBV10-3 and TRBJ2-7, with 7 bases that match TRBD2. This CDR3 spans 13 amino acids. V trimming: 7 bases; J trimming: 2 bases; junction bases outside the gene matches: 5. Germline-derived CDR1 and CDR2 are ENHRY and SYGVKD. Here the CDR3 DNA reads TGTGCCATCAACGAGCGGGGTACCTACGAGCAGTACTTC. Translated: CAINERGTYEQYF.

This clone has just a few counts. The gene calls are TRBV6-4 and TRBJ2-7, with D possibly TRBD2 on 7 matching bases. The germline CDR1 and CDR2 sequences are MRHNA and SNTAGT. Trimming shortened V by 2 bases and J by 3 bases, and 11 bases separated the two germline ends. This CDR3 is 14 amino acids long. The CDR3 sequence: CASSDGGAGYEQYF. The CDR3 coding sequence is TGTGCCAGCAGTGACGGGGGGGCGGGCTACGAGCAGTACTTC.

The chain employs TRBV5-1 and TRBJ1-1; 12 bases agree with TRBD1. This CDR3 has 18 residues. The V gene's germline CDR1 is SGHRS and CDR2 YFSETQ. J was trimmed by 3 bases and V by 3 bases; bases with no gene match: 12. CDR3 coding DNA: TGCGCCAGCAGCTCAGGGGACAGGGGGCGCATTGACTACACTGAAGCTTTCTTT. As protein: CASSSGDRGRIDYTEAFF.

This clone was observed a handful of times. V and J are TRBV3-1 (or the pseudogene TRBV3-2) and TRBJ1-1, with D unclear. Germline V gives CDR1 LGHDT, CDR2 YNNKEL (reference sequence). The V end lost 2 bases, the J end lost 1 base, and 5 bases lay between the germline ends. The CDR3 is 13 residues long. In DNA form, the CDR3 reads TGTGCCAGCAGCCAACTGAGGAACACTGAAGCTTTCTTT. It specifies CASSQLRNTEAFF.

The rearrangement joins TRBV7-8 to TRBJ1-6; D is unresolved. There are 13 residues in the CDR3. Trimming cost V 4 bases and J 7 bases, with 8 bases left between them. Germline V CDR1 and CDR2: SGHVS, FQNEAQ. CDR3 region: CASSSGPNSPLHF. The CDR3 DNA is TGTGCCAGCAGCTCGGGTCCCAATTCACCCCTCCACTTT.

The chain combines TRBV19 with TRBJ1-5, with 8 bases lining up with TRBD1. The CDR3 totals 16 residues. With V trimmed by 5 bases and J by 3 bases, 9 bases remained unmatched. The germline V gene encodes CDR1 LNHDA and CDR2 SQIVND (reference sequence). CDR3 DNA: TGTGCCAGTAGTTTCAGACAGGGGTCCCTCAATCAGCCCCAGCATTTT. Translation gives CASSFRQGSLNQPQHF. The full variable domain, with the rest looked up from reference TRBV19 and TRBJ1-5, is DGGITQSPKYLFRKEGQNVTLSCEQNLNHDAMYWYRQDPGQGLRLIYYSQIVNDFQKGDIAEGYSVSREKKESFPLTVTSAQKNPTAFYLCASSFRQGSLNQPQHFGDGTRLSIL.

J is TRBJ2-1 and V is TRBV19; TRBD2 matches at 9 bases. This CDR3 spans 14 amino acids. Germline V CDR1 and CDR2: LNHDA, SQIVND (reference sequence). Losses at the gene ends were 8 bases for V and 7 bases for J; bases not matched to a gene: 9. Here the CDR3 DNA reads TGTGCCAGTTGGGGCGGGAGGGCCAGGAATGAGCAGTTCTTC. Translated: CASWGGRARNEQFF.

The chain couples TRBV2 to TRBJ2-1; perhaps TRBD2 as D (6 bases). Trimming took off 0 bases at V and 7 bases at J, with 13 bases between the two ends. Germline assignment: CDR1 SNHLY and CDR2 FYNNEI. The CDR3 extends over 15 amino acids. The CDR3 sequence: CASSEAIGGWNEQFF. CDR3 nucleotides: TGTGCCAGCAGTGAAGCAATTGGGGGGTGGAATGAGCAGTTCTTC.

V gene TRBV25-1 combines with J gene TRBJ2-5; 11 bases align to TRBD2. CDR1 MGHDK and CDR2 SYGVNS come from the germline V gene. The ends lost 3 bases at V and 0 bases at J; junction bases unmatched: 6. The length of the CDR3 is 17 residues. The CDR3 DNA reads as TGTGCCAGCAGTGATATGGGACTAGCGGCATACCAAGAGACCCAGTACTTC. Translation gives CASSDMGLAAYQETQYF.

As regards this clone: The germline gene is not matched at one end of the junction; a read error may be the cause. The DNA of the CDR3 is TGTGCCAGCAGGGAAGGCAGCGGGACCAACACAGATACGCAGTATTTT. It yields the protein CASREGSGTNTDTQYF. V usage is TRBV6-1 and J usage is TRBJ2-3; 7 bases fit TRBD2. The CDR3 runs 16 residues. The V gene's germline CDR1 is MNHNS and CDR2 SASEGT.